The clone carrying this TCR beta chain was counted once. Its antigen is still unknown. The record originates from a study of cytomegalovirus exposure and HLA in healthy donors. Study results and limitations: Donor immune exposure was known only as CMV serostatus. Cytomegalovirus association was assigned to approximately 160 TCR beta chains. It was in a later analysis that TCR association rates were seen to vary by HLA locus, highest for DRB1 and lowest for HLA-C.

Looked up from germline, CDR1 is SGDLS and CDR2 is YYNGEE. The CDR3 covers 16 residues. Losses at the gene ends were 2 bases for V and 2 bases for J; bases not matched to a gene: 7. A multiplex PCR was run with 60 Vbeta primers and 13 Jbeta primers. Some clones are missing from TCRdb's copy, which holds only in-frame ones; the method was immunoSEQ multiplex PCR. The sample lists tens of thousands of clones, 71% seen once, with roughly 25% in the top ten. The sequenced sample consisted of PBMCs. This TCR was sampled from a man aged 45-60 years in good health and CMV-seropositive. The J gene is TRBJ1-2, the V gene TRBV9; 9 bases align to TRBD1. CDR3: CASSVRTGAGNYGYTF. The CDR3 bases are TGTGCCAGCAGCGTTCGGACAGGGGCTGGGAACTATGGCTACACCTTC.